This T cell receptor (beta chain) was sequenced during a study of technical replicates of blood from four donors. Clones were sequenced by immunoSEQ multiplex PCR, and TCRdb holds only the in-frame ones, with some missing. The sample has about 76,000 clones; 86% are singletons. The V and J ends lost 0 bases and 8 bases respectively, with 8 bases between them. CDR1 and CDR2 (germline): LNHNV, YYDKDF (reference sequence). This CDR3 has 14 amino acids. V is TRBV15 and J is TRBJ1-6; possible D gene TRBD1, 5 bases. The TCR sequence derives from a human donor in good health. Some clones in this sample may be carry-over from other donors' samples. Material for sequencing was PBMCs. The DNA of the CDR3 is TGTGCCACCAGCAGAGAGGGGGGGGATTCACCCCTCCACTTT. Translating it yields CATSREGGDSPLHF.